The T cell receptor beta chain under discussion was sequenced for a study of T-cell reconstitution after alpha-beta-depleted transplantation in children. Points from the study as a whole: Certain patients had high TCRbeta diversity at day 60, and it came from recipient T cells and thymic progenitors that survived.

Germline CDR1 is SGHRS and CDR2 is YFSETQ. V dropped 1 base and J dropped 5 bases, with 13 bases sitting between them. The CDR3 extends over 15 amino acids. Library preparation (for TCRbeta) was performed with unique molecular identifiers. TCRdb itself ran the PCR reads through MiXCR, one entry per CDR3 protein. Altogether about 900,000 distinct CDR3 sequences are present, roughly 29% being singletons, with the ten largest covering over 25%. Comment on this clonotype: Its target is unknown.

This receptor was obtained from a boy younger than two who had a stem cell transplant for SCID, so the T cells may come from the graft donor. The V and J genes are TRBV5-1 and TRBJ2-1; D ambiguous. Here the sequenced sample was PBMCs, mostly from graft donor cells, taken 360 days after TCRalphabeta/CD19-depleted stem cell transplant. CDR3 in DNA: TGCGCCAGCAGCTTGCTCACCAAGAACAACAATGAGCAGTTCTTC. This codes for CASSLLTKNNNEQFF.